Presented here are 30 T cell receptor beta chains from one specimen sequenced in a study of T cell repertoires in cytomegalovirus infection. TCRdb reprocessed the reads via MiXCR and lists one record per CDR3 protein. The table has about 920,000 distinct CDR3 sequences, around 30% seen once. These receptors lack a known antigen. The source material was cultured CD8+ T cells from PBMCs, sampled from culture after CMV antigen stimulation. The receptor source for this set is a human donor in good health (CMV status not recorded). Some clones in this sample may be carry-over from other donors' samples.

This CDR3 is CASCPGSYNEQFF. As DNA, the CDR3 is TGTGCCAGTTGCCCGGGCTCCTACAATGAGCAGTTCTTC. V and J are TRBV6-2 or TRBV6-3 and TRBJ2-1; D gene unclear. CDR1 MNHEY and CDR2 SVGEGT come from the germline V gene. Trimming removed 9 bases at V and 0 bases at J, with 9 bases between. The length of the CDR3 is 13 residues.

The rearrangement links TRBV12-3 or TRBV12-4 to TRBJ2-1; 12 nucleotides line up with TRBD2. Trimming at V came to 6 bases and at J to 5 bases, leaving 5 bases not matched to a gene. CDR3 size: 15 residues. The CDR3 sequence is CASSRLAGVDNEQFF. Written as DNA, the CDR3 is TGTGCCAGCAGCCGACTAGCGGGGGTCGACAATGAGCAGTTCTTC.

This clonotype showed up just a few times. The rearrangement joins TRBV27 to TRBJ1-1, with D hard to call. V lost 1 base and J lost 5, with 11 bases in between. CDR1 and CDR2 (germline): MNHEY, SMNVEV (reference sequence). The CDR3 consists of 14 residues. The CDR3 DNA sequence: TGTGCCAGCAGTTTATGGCCGGGAAGGACTGAAGCTTTCTTT. Translating gives CASSLWPGRTEAFF.

This rearrangement joins TRBV25-1 to TRBJ1-2; TRBD1 aligns across 8 bases. This CDR3 is built from 13 residues. Trimming took 5 bases from V and 6 from J; bases not matched to a gene: 5. Germline assignment: CDR1 MGHDK and CDR2 SYGVNS. CDR3 sequence (DNA): TGTGCCAGCAGTCCGCAGGGGGCGCATGGCTACACCTTC. Translation gives CASSPQGAHGYTF.

The V gene is TRBV6-2 or TRBV6-3, the J gene TRBJ1-2, with 7 bases that match TRBD1. V dropped 2 bases and J dropped 4; count of bases not matched to a gene: 7. Germline-derived CDR1 and CDR2 are MNHEY and SVGEGT. CDR3 length: 15 amino acids. The CDR3 sequence is CASSYPDRTGYGYTF. The DNA for the CDR3 is TGTGCCAGCAGTTACCCGGACAGGACGGGCTATGGCTACACCTTC.

The rearrangement joins TRBV10-3 to TRBJ2-3, with D perhaps matching TRBD1 (6 bases). V was clipped by 8 bases and J by 0 bases, with 15 bases between them. The CDR3 consists of 15 residues. Germline assignment: CDR1 ENHRY and CDR2 SYGVKD. The CDR3 loop reads CAIDQGRGSTDTQYF. The CDR3 coding sequence is TGTGCCATCGATCAGGGCAGGGGAAGCACAGATACGCAGTATTTT.

This clonotype was picked up a small number of times. V usage is TRBV12-3 or TRBV12-4 and J usage is TRBJ2-7; TRBD1 matches 7 bases. The trim removed 6 bases at V and 2 bases at J, leaving 4 bases unmatched. The CDR3 covers 13 residues. For the CDR3, the DNA is TGTGCCAGCAGCACGACAGGGCCCTACGAGCAGTACTTC. It encodes CASSTTGPYEQYF.

This clonotype was counted ten times or more. This chain uses TRBV7-2 with TRBJ1-5; D is perhaps TRBD1 (6 bases). Per the germline V gene, CDR1 is SGHTA and CDR2 is FQGNSA. The V gene lost 5 bases and the J gene lost 4 bases, with 15 bases spanning the gap. The CDR3 has 15 amino acids. The CDR3 sequence: CASSPLTGINQPQHF. CDR3 DNA: TGTGCCAGCAGCCCACTCACAGGGATTAATCAGCCCCAGCATTTT.

This clonotype showed up many times. The gene calls are TRBV6-6 and TRBJ1-1; no clear D. The germline gives CDR1 MNHNY, CDR2 SVGAGI (reference sequence). This CDR3 has 14 residues. V dropped 6 bases and J dropped 1 base, with 12 bases sitting between them. CDR3 nucleotides: TGTGCCAGCAGGGAATTTCAATGGAACACTGAAGCTTTCTTT. Translating it yields CASREFQWNTEAFF.

The chain has TRBV20-1 and TRBJ2-5; D tentatively fits TRBD1 or TRBD2 (6 bases each). The CDR3 length is 17 residues. The germline CDR1 and CDR2 sequences are DFQATT and SNEGSKA (reference sequence). V was pared by 6 bases and J by 2 bases, with 25 bases between. CDR3 residues: CSAKRGVLDHKQETQYF. The CDR3 DNA follows: TGCAGTGCCAAAAGGGGGGTCCTCGACCACAAACAAGAGACCCAGTACTTC.

The gene calls are TRBV6-5 and TRBJ1-5; D ambiguous. The CDR3 extends over 14 amino acids. Germline V gives CDR1 MNHEY, CDR2 SVGAGI. The V end was cut by 2 bases, the J end by 6 bases, with 11 bases between. DNA of the CDR3: TGTGCCAGCAGTTACGAGGCAGAAAGTCAGCCCCAGCATTTT. It encodes CASSYEAESQPQHF.

The chain joins TRBV7-9 to TRBJ1-6, with TRBD1 identical over 10 bases. After removal of 4 bases from V and 7 bases from J, the junction contained 4 bases not matched to a gene. Germline CDR1 reads SEHNR; CDR2 reads FQNEAQ (reference sequence). This CDR3 contains 15 residues. For the CDR3, the DNA is TGTGCCAGCAGCTCACCGGGACAGGGGAATTCACCCCTCCACTTT. This sequence encodes CASSSPGQGNSPLHF.

This chain uses TRBV7-6 with TRBJ2-2; 10 bases align to TRBD2. This CDR3 is built from 16 residues. From germline, CDR1 is SGHVS and CDR2 FNYEAQ. After removal of 3 bases from V and 9 bases from J, the junction contained 10 bases not matched to a gene. CDR3 sequence: CASSFSGGPGTRELFF. CDR3 coding DNA: TGTGCCAGCAGCTTTAGCGGGGGGCCAGGAACCAGGGAGCTGTTTTTT.

In this sample, this clonotype turned up a few times. This chain links TRBV12-3 or TRBV12-4 with TRBJ2-7; 8 positions match TRBD2. V trimming: 5 bases; J trimming: 3 bases; junction bases outside the gene matches: 3. The CDR3 loop spans 13 amino acids. In DNA form, the CDR3 reads TGTGCCAGCAGTGCCGCGGGGGGCTACGAGCAGTACGTC. The encoded protein is CASSAAGGYEQYV.

The rearrangement links TRBV6-1 to TRBJ1-6; D uncertain. Germline CDR1 MNHNS, CDR2 SASEGT. Trimming cost V 7 bases and J 2 bases, with 18 bases left between them. The CDR3 has 17 amino acids. The CDR3 bases are TGTGCCAGCAATAGGAAGTGGTGGTCTACCTATAATTCACCCCTCCACTTT. It is translated as CASNRKWWSTYNSPLHF.

The rearrangement joins TRBV7-6 to TRBJ2-7, with D unresolved. Germline V gene sequence: CDR1 SGHVS, CDR2 FNYEAQ. The CDR3 length is 12 residues. V was pared by 5 bases and J by 3 bases, with 8 bases between. CDR3 nucleotides: TGTGCCAGCAGCGGACCGAACTACGAGCAGTACTTC. It is translated as CASSGPNYEQYF. The entire variable domain, with the rest obtained from reference TRBV7-6 and TRBJ2-7, is as follows: GAGVSQSPRYKVTKRGQDVALRCDPISGHVSLYWYRQALGQGPEFLTYFNYEAQQDKSGLPNDRFSAERPEGSISTLTIQRTEQRDSAMYRCASSGPNYEQYFGPGTRLTVT.

Only a few counts were recorded for this clonotype. The chain uses TRBV15 and TRBJ2-3, with TRBD1 as a possible D gene (6 bases). V shed 8 bases and J shed 2 bases, with 14 bases lying between them. CDR1 LNHNV and CDR2 YYDKDF come from the germline V gene (reference sequence). The CDR3 is 14 residues long. The CDR3 coding sequence is TGTGCCACCCTCCGCAGGGGTTTCACAGATACGCAGTATTTT. It translates to CATLRRGFTDTQYF.

This sequence joins TRBV12-3 or TRBV12-4 and TRBJ2-2; D not certain. CDR3 size: 12 residues. V lost 1 base, J lost 8 bases, and 5 bases lay in between. CDR3 nucleotide sequence: TGTGCCAGCAGTTTAGTTCGGGGGGAGCTGTTTTTT. Protein product: CASSLVRGELFF.

In its sample, this clonotype was seen once. A read error may produce the germline difference seen at one junction end. This sequence joins TRBV27 and TRBJ2-1; D gene uncertain. Looked up from germline, CDR1 is MNHEY and CDR2 is SMNVEV (reference sequence). This CDR3 has 13 residues. The CDR3 loop reads CATSLFATLEQFF. CDR3 DNA: TGTGCCACCAGTTTATTCGCCACACTAGAGCAGTTCTTC.

This clonotype was found a few times. The V call is TRBV10-2, the J call TRBJ1-6; perhaps TRBD1 as D (5 bases). From germline, CDR1 is WSHSY and CDR2 SAAADI. V lost 2 bases to trimming and J lost 5 bases, with 19 bases between them. CDR3 length: 18 residues. CDR3 residues: CASSETSYGATNNSPLHF. DNA for the CDR3: TGCGCCAGCAGTGAGACGTCCTACGGGGCAACAAATAATTCACCCCTCCACTTT.

The genes are TRBV27 and TRBJ2-1; no clear D. The CDR3 has 14 amino acids. Germline CDR1 MNHEY, CDR2 SMNVEV (reference sequence). With 3 bases removed from V and 5 bases from J, the gap between germline ends came to 11 bases. The CDR3 DNA reads TGTGCCAGCAGTTTGATCGGGCGGAACAATGAGCAGTTCTTC. Its protein product is CASSLIGRNNEQFF.

This chain links TRBV28 with TRBJ2-7; D may correspond to TRBD1 or TRBD2 (5 bases each). This CDR3 has 16 amino acids. The germline V and J ends were trimmed by 3 bases and 3 bases, with 18 bases remaining between them. Germline CDR1 reads MDHEN; CDR2 reads SYDVKM. CDR3 amino acids: CASSLGPPGTDYEQYV. The CDR3 DNA follows: TGTGCCAGCAGTTTGGGCCCCCCAGGGACGGACTACGAGCAGTACGTC.

This clonotype has more than one count but fewer than ten. The chain carries TRBV12-3 or TRBV12-4 and TRBJ2-3; 9 bases align to TRBD1. V dropped 6 bases and J dropped 5; count of bases not matched to a gene: 3. This CDR3 is 13 amino acids long. CDR3 region: CASSPTGGDTQYF. In nucleotides, the CDR3 is TGTGCCAGCAGCCCGACAGGGGGAGATACGCAGTATTTT.

V and J are TRBV7-9 and TRBJ1-2, with a possible D match to TRBD1 (6 bases). Per germline, CDR1 SEHNR and CDR2 FQNEAQ (reference sequence). The V end lost 6 bases, the J end lost 0 bases, and 11 bases lay between the germline ends. CDR3 length: 14 residues. The CDR3 protein is CASRDSQPNYGYTF. DNA for the CDR3: TGTGCCAGCAGGGACAGTCAACCTAACTATGGCTACACCTTC.

V is TRBV7-9 and J is TRBJ2-1; TRBD1 aligns across 8 bases. The CDR3 consists of 15 residues. The germline CDR1 and CDR2 sequences are SEHNR and FQNEAQ (reference sequence). V trimming: 3 bases; J trimming: 2 bases; junction bases outside the gene matches: 3. In DNA form, the CDR3 reads TGTGCCAGCAGCTTTACAGGGGGGCCCTACAATGAGCAGTTCTTC. Amino acids: CASSFTGGPYNEQFF.

This clonotype was recorded a few times. The gene calls are TRBV12-3 or TRBV12-4 and TRBJ2-7; TRBD1 matches 8 bases. Losses at the gene ends were 6 bases for V and 3 bases for J; bases not matched to a gene: 7. This CDR3 contains 14 residues. The CDR3 coding sequence is TGTGCCAGCAGCTCCTCGACAGGGGACTACGAGCAGTACGTC. It codes for CASSSSTGDYEQYV.

Many counts were recorded for this clonotype. V usage is TRBV7-2 and J usage is TRBJ1-5, with D unclear. The V end lost 4 bases, the J end lost 3 bases, and 13 bases lay between the germline ends. This CDR3 has 15 amino acids. Germline V gene lookup returns CDR1 SGHTA and CDR2 FQGNSA. The CDR3 is CASSSGPLDNQPQHF. The CDR3 DNA sequence: TGTGCCAGCAGCTCCGGGCCGCTGGACAATCAGCCCCAGCATTTT.

A single count supports this clonotype. At one of its ends the junction is not consistent with the germline gene, which may arise from a read error. The rearrangement joins TRBV27 to TRBJ2-1; 9 nucleotides line up with TRBD2. The V gene's germline CDR1 is MNHEY and CDR2 SMNVEV (reference sequence). The CDR3 has 15 amino acids. CDR3 sequence reads: CASSLVRLADNERFF. CDR3 in DNA: TGTGCCAGCAGTTTAGTAAGACTAGCGGACAATGAGCGGTTCTTC.

This clonotype has ten or more counts. The chain carries TRBV7-3 and TRBJ2-1; D is ambiguous. The CDR3 runs to 15 residues. V dropped 0 bases and J dropped 6 bases, with 12 bases sitting between them. Germline values: CDR1 SGHTA, CDR2 FQGTGA. The CDR3 here is CASSLTLGSGNEQFF. CDR3 DNA sequence: TGTGCCAGCAGCTTAACGTTAGGATCAGGCAATGAGCAGTTCTTC.

There are a few counts of this clonotype. V and J are TRBV7-9 and TRBJ2-7; TRBD2 agrees at 11 bases. In germline, CDR1 is SEHNR, CDR2 FQNEAQ (reference sequence). This CDR3 is built from 16 residues. The V segment lost 6 bases and the J segment 2 bases; nucleotides outside the gene matches: 9. CDR3 amino acids: CASSLPSGGRTYEQYF. The DNA of the CDR3 is TGTGCCAGCAGTTTACCTAGCGGGGGGCGGACCTACGAGCAGTACTTC.